This T cell receptor (beta chain) derives from a study of T cell responses to AZD1222 COVID-19 vaccine (dated by TCRdb to the early 2020s). Looking at the study overall: AZD1222 recipients whose second dose came at about 4 weeks and those whose second dose came at about 12 weeks were combined into one group, since spike-specific TCR depth and breadth did not differ between the two schedules. TCR sequencing covered roughly 230 trial participants: 200 to 210 given two doses of AZD1222 and 26 given two doses of MenACWY control vaccine. Enrollment into the trials was organized by age into subgroups of 18-55, 56-69 and 70-plus years, and those subgroups contained roughly 150, 30 and 60 TCR-sequenced participants, respectively. General conclusions and limits of the study: The whole spike protein was spanned by vaccine-associated CD4 TCRs, and dominant responses were seen in regions 160-218 and 743-854. The 56-69-year group was small, and its depth increase did not reach significance, likely because of low power. Participants were mostly white British, with more females than males. The authors suggested clonal diversity may have been underestimated. Because no day 14 peak-response samples were available, repertoires were characterized only after the peak T cell response. Nearly half of unique spike-specific TCRs reportedly recognized epitopes outside regions mutated in the B.1.351 and B.1.1.7 variants. Conclusions about previously exposed vaccinees are limited because only six or seven AZD1222 recipients were SARS-CoV-2 seropositive at baseline. After two AZD1222 doses, both the breadth and the depth of spike-specific TCRs were significantly higher than at day 0 and than in MenACWY recipients.

The sample's time point label is to be understood as: baseline before first vaccination. The vaccinee samples were drawn from two UK trials, COV001 and COV002, one of which was a single-blind randomized controlled phase 2/3 trial testing AZD1222 (ChAdOx1 nCoV-19) in healthy adults. Trial participant PBMC samples were collected at day 0 and day 28 after the second dose for TCRbeta chain sequencing. CDR1 and CDR2, looked up from the germline V gene (reference sequence), are SGHAT and FQDESV. The CDR3 measures 12 amino acids from cysteine to phenylalanine. The CDR3 DNA has 36 bases and is translated from base 1. V drops 0 bases and J drops 3 bases, leaving 3 bases in between. The CDR3 regions of human TCRbeta chains were subjected to immunosequencing. The paper's processing steps were these. Repertoire TCRs were checked for matches against a reference library of SARS-CoV-2-specific TCRs that had been generated using the MIRA antigen-specificity platform. Breadth meant the fraction of unique TCRs that were SARS-CoV-2-associated, whereas depth meant the fraction of total T cells that were SARS-CoV-2-associated. Using the MIRA data, each spike-specific TCR was assigned both to the spike region to which the TCR was reactive and to a CD4 or CD8 class. Log10-transformed breadth and depth values were compared by one-way ANOVA with Sidak's multiple comparisons tests. In TCRdb, the immuneACCESS table is reduced to in-frame sequences with V and J assigned. These tables do not hold every clone; where another copy was compared, an unresolved V gene accounts for under half, and the others remain unexplained. V, J and clone size reflect that table, while D and trimming were determined from the DNA. This sample lists approximately 100,000 clones; roughly 90% were detected once. In total, the top ten clones hold approximately 1.3% of the sample.

In regard to this clone: Its antigen is not yet known. No base qualities exist here, and no much larger clone lies one base off it.

The source is an adult in good health. This specimen consisted of peripheral blood, obtained on day 0 of AZD1222 vaccination. The chain is assembled from TRBV11-1 and TRBJ2-7, with the D gene not clear enough to name. The DNA sequence reads TGTGCCAGCAGCTTAGCAAGCTACGAGCAGTACTTC. It translates as CASSLASYEQYF.